This TCR beta chain was profiled in a study of blood T cell repertoires in COVID-19. The germline V and J ends were trimmed by 2 bases and 1 base, with 13 bases remaining between them. The germline CDR1 and CDR2 sequences are PRHDT and FYEKMQ (reference sequence). This CDR3 has 16 residues. Original handling: Estimation of nucleated cell counts was performed using reference gene primer amplification. Using immunoSEQ multiplex PCR, the repertoire was profiled, and TCRdb retains in-frame clones only, with some absent. The DNA gave D and trimming, while V, J and clone size come from that table. This repertoire shows around 620,000 clones, 85% to 90% found once; its top ten account for 0.2% to 0.3%.

This receptor was taken from a woman aged 18-29 years with acute or convalescent COVID-19. J is TRBJ2-3 and V is TRBV13; TRBD1 is a possible D gene (6 bases). Sequencing used peripheral blood. CDR3 sequence (DNA): TGTGCCAGCAGCTTAAGGGTGGGGGCTCGCACAGATACGCAGTATTTT. Its protein is CASSLRVGARTDTQYF.